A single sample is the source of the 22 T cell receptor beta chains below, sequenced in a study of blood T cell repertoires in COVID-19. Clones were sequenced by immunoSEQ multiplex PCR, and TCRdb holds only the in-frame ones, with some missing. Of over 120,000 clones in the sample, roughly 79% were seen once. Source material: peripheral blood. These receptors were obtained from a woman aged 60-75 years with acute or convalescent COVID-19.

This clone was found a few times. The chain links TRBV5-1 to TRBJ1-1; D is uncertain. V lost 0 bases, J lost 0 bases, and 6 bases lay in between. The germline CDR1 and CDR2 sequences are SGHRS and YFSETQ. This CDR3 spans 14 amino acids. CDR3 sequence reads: CASSLASMNTEAFF. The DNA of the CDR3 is TGCGCCAGCAGCTTGGCAAGCATGAACACTGAAGCTTTCTTT.

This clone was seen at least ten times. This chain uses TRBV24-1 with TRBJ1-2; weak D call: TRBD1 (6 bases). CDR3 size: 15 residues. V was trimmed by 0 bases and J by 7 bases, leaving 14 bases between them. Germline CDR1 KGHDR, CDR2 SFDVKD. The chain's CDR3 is CATSDLPRGSGGYTF. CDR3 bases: TGTGCCACCAGTGATTTGCCCAGGGGCTCGGGTGGCTACACCTTC.

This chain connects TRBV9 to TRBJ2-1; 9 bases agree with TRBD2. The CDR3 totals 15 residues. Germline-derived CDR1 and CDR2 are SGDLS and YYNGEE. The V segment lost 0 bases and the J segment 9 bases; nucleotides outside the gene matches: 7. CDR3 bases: TGTGCCAGCAGCGTAGGGGCGGGAGGGCCTAGTGAGCAGTTCTTC. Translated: CASSVGAGGPSEQFF.

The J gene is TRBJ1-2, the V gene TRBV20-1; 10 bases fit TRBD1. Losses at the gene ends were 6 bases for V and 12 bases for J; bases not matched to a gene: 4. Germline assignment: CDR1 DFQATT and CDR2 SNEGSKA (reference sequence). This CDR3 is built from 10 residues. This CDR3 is CSAWDRGHTF. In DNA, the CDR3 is TGCAGTGCCTGGGACAGGGGTCACACCTTC.

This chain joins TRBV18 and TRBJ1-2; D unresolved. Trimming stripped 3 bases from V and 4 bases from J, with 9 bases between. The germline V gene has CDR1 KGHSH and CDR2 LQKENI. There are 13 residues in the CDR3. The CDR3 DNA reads TGTGCCAGCTCACCGTCCGTTCTCTATGGCTACACCTTC. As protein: CASSPSVLYGYTF.

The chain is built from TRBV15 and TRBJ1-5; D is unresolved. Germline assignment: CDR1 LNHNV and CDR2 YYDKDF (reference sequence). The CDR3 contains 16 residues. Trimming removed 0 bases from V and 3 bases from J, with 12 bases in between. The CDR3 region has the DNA TGTGCCACCAGCAGAGAGAGGGCAGGTTACAATCAGCCCCAGCATTTT. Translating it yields CATSRERAGYNQPQHF.

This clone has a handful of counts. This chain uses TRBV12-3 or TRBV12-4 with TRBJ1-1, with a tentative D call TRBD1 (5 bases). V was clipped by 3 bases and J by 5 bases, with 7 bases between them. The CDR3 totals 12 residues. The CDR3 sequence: CASSLSGTEAFF. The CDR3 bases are TGTGCCAGCAGTTTGTCAGGGACTGAAGCTTTCTTT.

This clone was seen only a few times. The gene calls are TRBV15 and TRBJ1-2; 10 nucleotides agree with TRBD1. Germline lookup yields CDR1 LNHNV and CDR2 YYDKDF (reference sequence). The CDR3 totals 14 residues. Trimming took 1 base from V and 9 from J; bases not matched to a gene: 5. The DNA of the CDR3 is TGTGCCACCAGCAGAGCTGGGACAGGGGAAAGCTACACCTTC. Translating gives CATSRAGTGESYTF. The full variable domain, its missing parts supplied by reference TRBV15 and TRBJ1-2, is DAMVIQNPRYQVTQFGKPVTLSCSQTLNHNVMYWYQQKSSQAPKLLFHYYDKDFNNEADTPDNFQSRRPNTSFCFLDIRSPGLGDTAMYLCATSRAGTGESYTFGSGTRLTVV.

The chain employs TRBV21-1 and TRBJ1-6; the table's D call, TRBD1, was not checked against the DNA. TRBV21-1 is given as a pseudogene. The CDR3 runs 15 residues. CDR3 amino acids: CASKDAGQGNSPLHF. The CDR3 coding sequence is TGTGCCAGCAAGGATGCGGGACAGGGAAATTCACCCCTCCACTTT.

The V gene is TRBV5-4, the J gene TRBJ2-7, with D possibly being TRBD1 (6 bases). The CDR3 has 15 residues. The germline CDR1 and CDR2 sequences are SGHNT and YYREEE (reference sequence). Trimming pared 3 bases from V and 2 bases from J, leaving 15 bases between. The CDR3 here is CASSYGTHMTYEQYF. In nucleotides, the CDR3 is TGTGCCAGCAGCTACGGGACACACATGACCTACGAGCAGTACTTC.

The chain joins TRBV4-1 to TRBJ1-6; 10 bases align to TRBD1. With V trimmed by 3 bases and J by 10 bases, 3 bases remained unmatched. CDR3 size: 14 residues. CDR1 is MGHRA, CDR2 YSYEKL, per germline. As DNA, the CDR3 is TGCGCCAGCAGCCAGGACAGGGGGTACTCACCCCTCCACTTT. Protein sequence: CASSQDRGYSPLHF.

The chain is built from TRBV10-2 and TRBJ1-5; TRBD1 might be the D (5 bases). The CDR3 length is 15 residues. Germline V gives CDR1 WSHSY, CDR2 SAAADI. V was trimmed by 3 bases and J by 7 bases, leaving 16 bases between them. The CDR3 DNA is TGCGCCAGCAGTGAATGGACAAATTCGGCGCAGCCCCAGCATTTT. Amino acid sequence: CASSEWTNSAQPQHF.

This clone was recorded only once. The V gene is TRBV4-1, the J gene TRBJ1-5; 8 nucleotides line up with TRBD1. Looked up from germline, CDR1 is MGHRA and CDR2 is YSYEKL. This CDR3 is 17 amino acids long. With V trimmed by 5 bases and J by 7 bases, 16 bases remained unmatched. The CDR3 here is CASSLTSGQGNRQPQHF. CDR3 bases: TGCGCCAGCAGCTTAACCTCTGGACAGGGTAACCGACAGCCCCAGCATTTT.

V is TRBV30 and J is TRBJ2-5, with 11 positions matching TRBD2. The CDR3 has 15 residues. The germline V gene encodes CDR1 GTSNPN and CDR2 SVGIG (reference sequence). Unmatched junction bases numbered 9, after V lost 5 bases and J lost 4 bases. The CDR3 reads CAWGGLSGRGETQYF. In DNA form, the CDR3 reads TGTGCCTGGGGGGGCCTTAGCGGGAGGGGAGAGACCCAGTACTTC.

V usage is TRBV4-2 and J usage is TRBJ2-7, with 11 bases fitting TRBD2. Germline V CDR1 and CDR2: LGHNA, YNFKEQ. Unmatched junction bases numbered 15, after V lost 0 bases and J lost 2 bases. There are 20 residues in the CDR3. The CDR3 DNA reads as TGTGCCAGCAGCCAAGATCCATCCGGGACTAGCGGAGGTGGGACCTACGAGCAGTACTTC. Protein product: CASSQDPSGTSGGGTYEQYF.

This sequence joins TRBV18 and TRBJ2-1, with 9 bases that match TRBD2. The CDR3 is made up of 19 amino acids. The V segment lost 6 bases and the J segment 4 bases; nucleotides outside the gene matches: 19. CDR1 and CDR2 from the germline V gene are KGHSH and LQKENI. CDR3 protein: CASSRTSSGIVGGYNEQFF. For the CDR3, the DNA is TGTGCCAGCTCCCGGACCTCTAGCGGGATCGTAGGTGGGTACAATGAGCAGTTCTTC.

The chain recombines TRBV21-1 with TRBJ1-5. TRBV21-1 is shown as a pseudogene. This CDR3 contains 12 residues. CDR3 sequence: CASSKESGPQHF. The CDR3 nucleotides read TGTGCCAGCAGCAAAGAGAGTGGGCCCCAGCATTTT.

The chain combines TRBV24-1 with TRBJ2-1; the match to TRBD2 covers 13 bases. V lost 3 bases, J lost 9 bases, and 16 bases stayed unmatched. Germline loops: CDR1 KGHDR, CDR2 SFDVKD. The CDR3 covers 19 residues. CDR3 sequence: CATSDTLPGLAGPLCEQFF. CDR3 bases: TGTGCCACCAGTGATACGCTTCCGGGACTAGCGGGGCCCCTATGTGAGCAGTTCTTC.

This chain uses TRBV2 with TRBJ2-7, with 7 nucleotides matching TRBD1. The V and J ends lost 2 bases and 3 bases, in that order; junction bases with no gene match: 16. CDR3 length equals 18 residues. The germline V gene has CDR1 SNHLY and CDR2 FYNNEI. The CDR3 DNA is TGTGCCAGCAGTGAATACGGGACAGACTCCGTAGGGTTCTACGAGCAGTACTTC. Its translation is CASSEYGTDSVGFYEQYF.

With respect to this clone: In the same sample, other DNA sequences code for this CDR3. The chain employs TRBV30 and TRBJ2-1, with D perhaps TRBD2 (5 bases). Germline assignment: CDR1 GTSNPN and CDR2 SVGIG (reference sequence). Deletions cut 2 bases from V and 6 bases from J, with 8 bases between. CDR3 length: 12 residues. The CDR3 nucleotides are TGTGCCTGGAGTCCCCGGGGCAATGAGCAGTTCTTC. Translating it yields CAWSPRGNEQFF.

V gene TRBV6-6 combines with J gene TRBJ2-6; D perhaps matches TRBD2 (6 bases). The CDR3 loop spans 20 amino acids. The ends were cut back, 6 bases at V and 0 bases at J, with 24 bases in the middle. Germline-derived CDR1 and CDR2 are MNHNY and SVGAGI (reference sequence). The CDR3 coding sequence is TGTGCCAGCAGCCAGGCCATAAATTGGGACTCAGACTCTGGGGCCAACGTCCTGACTTTC. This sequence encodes CASSQAINWDSDSGANVLTF.

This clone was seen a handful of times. The CDR3 sequence: CASRTGTGSLPLHF. CDR3 DNA: TGTGCCAGCAGGACCGGGACAGGGAGCTTACCCCTCCACTTT. The J gene is TRBJ1-6, the V gene TRBV6-5; 9 nucleotides align to TRBD1. CDR3 length: 14 residues. The germline CDR1 and CDR2 sequences are MNHEY and SVGAGI. Unmatched junction bases numbered 9, after V lost 6 bases and J lost 12 bases.